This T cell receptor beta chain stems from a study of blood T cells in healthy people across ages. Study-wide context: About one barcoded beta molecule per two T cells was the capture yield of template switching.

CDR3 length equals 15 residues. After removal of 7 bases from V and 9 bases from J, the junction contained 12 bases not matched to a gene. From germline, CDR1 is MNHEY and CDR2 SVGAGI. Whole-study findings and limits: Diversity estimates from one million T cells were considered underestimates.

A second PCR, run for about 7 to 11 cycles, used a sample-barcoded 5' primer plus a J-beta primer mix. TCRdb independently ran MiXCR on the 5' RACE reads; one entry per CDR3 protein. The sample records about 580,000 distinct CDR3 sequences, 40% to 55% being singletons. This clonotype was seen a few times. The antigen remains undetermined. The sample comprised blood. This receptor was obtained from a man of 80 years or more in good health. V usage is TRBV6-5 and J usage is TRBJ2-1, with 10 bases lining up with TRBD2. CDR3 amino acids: CASNRAASGSLEQFF. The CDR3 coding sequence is TGTGCCAGCAATCGGGCCGCTAGCGGGAGTCTTGAGCAGTTCTTC.